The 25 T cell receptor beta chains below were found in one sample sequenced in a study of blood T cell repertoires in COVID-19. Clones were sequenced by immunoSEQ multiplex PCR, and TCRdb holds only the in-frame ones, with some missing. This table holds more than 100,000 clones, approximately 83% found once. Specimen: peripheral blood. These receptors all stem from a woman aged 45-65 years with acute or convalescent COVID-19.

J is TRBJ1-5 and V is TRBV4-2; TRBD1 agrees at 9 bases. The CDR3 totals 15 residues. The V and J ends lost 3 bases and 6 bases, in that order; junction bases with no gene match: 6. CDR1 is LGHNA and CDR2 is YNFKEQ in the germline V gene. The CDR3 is CASSQETGGGQPQHF. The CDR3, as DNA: TGTGCCAGCAGCCAGGAAACAGGGGGCGGTCAGCCCCAGCATTTT.

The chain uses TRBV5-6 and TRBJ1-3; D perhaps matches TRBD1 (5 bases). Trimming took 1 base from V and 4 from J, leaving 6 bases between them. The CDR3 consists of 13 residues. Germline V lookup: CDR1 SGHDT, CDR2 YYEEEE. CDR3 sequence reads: CASSLQGGNTIYF. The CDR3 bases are TGTGCCAGCAGCTTGCAGGGAGGAAACACCATATATTTT. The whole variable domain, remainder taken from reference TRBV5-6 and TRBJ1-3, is DAGVTQSPTHLIKTRGQQVTLRCSPKSGHDTVSWYQQALGQGPQFIFQYYEEEERQRGNFPDRFSGHQFPNYSSELNVNALLLGDSALYLCASSLQGGNTIYFGEGSWLTVV.

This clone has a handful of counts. This CDR3 is CATSARNTEAFF. DNA for the CDR3: TGTGCCACCAGTGCCCGGAACACTGAAGCTTTCTTT. The chain has TRBV24-1 and TRBJ1-1; D remains ambiguous. The length of the CDR3 is 12 residues. The ends were cut back, 5 bases at V and 1 base at J, with 4 bases in the middle. Per germline, CDR1 KGHDR and CDR2 SFDVKD.

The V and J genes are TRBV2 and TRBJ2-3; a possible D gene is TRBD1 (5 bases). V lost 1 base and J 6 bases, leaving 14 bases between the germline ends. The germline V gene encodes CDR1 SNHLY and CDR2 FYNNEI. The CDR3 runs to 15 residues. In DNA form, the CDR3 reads TGTGCCAGCAGTGAAGAAGACAGTGTTGTCGATACGCAGTATTTT. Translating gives CASSEEDSVVDTQYF.

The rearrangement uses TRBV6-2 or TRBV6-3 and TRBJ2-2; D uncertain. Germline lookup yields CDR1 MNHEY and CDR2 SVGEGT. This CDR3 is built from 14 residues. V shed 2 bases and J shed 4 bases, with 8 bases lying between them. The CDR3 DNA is TGTGCCAGCAGTTACGGCCCAACCACCGGGGAGCTGTTTTTT. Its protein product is CASSYGPTTGELFF.

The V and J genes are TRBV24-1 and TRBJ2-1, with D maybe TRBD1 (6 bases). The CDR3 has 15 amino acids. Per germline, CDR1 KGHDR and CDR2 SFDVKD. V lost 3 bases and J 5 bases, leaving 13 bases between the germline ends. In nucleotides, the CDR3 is TGTGCCACCAGTGATACCTCAGACAGGCACAATGAGCAGTTCTTC. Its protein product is CATSDTSDRHNEQFF.

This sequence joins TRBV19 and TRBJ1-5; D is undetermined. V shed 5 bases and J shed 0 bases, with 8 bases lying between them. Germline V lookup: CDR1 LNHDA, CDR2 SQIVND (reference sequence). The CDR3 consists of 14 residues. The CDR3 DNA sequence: TGTGCCAGTAGTGGCAAATATAGCAATCAGCCCCAGCATTTT. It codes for CASSGKYSNQPQHF.

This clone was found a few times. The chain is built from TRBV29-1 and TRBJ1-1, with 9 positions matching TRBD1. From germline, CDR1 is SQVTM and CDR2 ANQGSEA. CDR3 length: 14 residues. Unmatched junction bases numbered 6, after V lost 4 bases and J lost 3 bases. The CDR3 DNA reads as TGCAGCGTTGCCAGGGGACAGGGTTACACTGAAGCTTTCTTT. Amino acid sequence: CSVARGQGYTEAFF.

The CDR3 reads CASRTGYALGSPLHF. The CDR3, as DNA: TGTGCCAGCAGAACAGGGTACGCATTGGGATCACCCCTCCACTTT. The rearrangement links TRBV6-5 to TRBJ1-6; D is possibly TRBD1 (6 bases). Trimming pared 6 bases from V and 10 bases from J, leaving 19 bases between. The CDR3 has 15 residues. Germline lookup yields CDR1 MNHEY and CDR2 SVGAGI.

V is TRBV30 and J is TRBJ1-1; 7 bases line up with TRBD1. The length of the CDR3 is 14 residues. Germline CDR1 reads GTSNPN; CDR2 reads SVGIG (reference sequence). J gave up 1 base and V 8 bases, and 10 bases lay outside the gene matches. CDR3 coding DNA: TGTGCCGGAAGAAGGGGGCAGGGGAACACTGAAGCTTTCTTT. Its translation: CAGRRGQGNTEAFF.

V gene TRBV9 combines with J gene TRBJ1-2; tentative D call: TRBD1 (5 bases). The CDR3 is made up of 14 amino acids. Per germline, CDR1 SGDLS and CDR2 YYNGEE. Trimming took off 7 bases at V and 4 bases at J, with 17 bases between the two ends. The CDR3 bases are TGTGCCAGCGGGAAGGACGGGGGTACCTATGGCTACACCTTC. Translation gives CASGKDGGTYGYTF.

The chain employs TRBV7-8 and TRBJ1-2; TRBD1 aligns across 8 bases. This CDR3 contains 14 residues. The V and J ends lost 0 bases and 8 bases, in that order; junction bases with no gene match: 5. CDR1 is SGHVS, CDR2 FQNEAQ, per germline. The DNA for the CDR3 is TGTGCCAGCAGCTTAGCGTACAGGGGGGGAGGCTACACCTTC. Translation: CASSLAYRGGGYTF.

Written as DNA, the CDR3 is TGTGCCAGCTCCGAAATGGGGGGGGTGAACACTGAAGCTTTCTTT. It specifies CASSEMGGVNTEAFF. This rearrangement joins TRBV18 to TRBJ1-1, with D possibly being TRBD1 (5 bases). The CDR3 has 15 amino acids. Trimming stripped 6 bases from V and 0 bases from J, with 14 bases between. From germline, CDR1 is KGHSH and CDR2 LQKENI.

The CDR3 region is CASSLSRVENEKLFF. The CDR3 DNA reads TGTGCCAGCAGTTTATCGCGGGTGGAAAATGAAAAACTGTTTTTT. The V call is TRBV27, the J call TRBJ1-4; D is uncertain. Trimming left V 0 bases short and J 5 bases short, with 10 bases between. Germline CDR1 and CDR2: MNHEY and SMNVEV (reference sequence). The CDR3 runs to 15 residues.

CDR3: CASSQGQGNNYGYTF. The CDR3 coding sequence is TGTGCCAGCAGCCAAGGACAGGGGAATAACTATGGCTACACCTTC. J is TRBJ1-2 and V is TRBV3-1 (or the pseudogene TRBV3-2), with TRBD1 matching 8 bases. From germline, CDR1 is LGHDT and CDR2 YNNKEL (reference sequence). This CDR3 contains 15 residues. Trimming cost V 1 base and J 1 base; bases outside gene matches: 2.

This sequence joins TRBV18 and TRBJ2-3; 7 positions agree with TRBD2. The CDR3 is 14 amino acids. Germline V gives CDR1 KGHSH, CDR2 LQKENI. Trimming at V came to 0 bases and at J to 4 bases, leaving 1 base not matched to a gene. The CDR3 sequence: CASSPPGLPDTQYF. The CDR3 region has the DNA TGTGCCAGCTCACCACCGGGACTACCAGATACGCAGTATTTT.

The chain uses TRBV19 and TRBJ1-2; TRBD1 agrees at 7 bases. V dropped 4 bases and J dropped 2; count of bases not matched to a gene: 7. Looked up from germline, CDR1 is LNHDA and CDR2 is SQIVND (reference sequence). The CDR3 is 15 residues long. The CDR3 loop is CASSTTGSLNYGYTF. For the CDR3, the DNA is TGTGCCAGTAGTACGACAGGGTCCCTCAACTATGGCTACACCTTC.

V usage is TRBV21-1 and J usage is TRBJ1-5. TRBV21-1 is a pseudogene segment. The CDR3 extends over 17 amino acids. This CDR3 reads CASSKGAFAGLDQPQHF. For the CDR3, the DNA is TGTGCCAGCAGCAAAGGGGCCTTTGCAGGACTAGATCAGCCCCAGCATTTT.

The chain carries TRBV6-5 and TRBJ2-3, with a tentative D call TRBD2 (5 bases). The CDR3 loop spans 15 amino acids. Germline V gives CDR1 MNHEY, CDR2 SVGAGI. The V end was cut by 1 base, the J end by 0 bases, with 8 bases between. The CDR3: CASSYLRASTDTQYF. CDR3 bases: TGTGCCAGCAGTTACTTGCGGGCTAGCACAGATACGCAGTATTTT.

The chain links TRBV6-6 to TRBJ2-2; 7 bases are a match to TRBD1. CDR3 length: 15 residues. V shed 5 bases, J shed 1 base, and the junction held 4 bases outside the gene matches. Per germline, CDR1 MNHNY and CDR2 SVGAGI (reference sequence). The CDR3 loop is CASSIRTGNTGELFF. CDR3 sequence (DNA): TGTGCCAGCAGTATCCGGACAGGGAACACCGGGGAGCTGTTTTTT.

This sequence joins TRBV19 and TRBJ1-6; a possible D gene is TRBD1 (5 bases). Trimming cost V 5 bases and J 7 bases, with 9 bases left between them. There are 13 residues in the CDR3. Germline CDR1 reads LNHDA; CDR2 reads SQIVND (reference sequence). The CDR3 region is CASSPRQNSPLHF. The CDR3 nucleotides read TGTGCCAGTAGTCCAAGACAGAATTCACCCCTCCACTTT. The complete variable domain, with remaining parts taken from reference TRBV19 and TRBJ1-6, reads DGGITQSPKYLFRKEGQNVTLSCEQNLNHDAMYWYRQDPGQGLRLIYYSQIVNDFQKGDIAEGYSVSREKKESFPLTVTSAQKNPTAFYLCASSPRQNSPLHFGNGTRLTVT.

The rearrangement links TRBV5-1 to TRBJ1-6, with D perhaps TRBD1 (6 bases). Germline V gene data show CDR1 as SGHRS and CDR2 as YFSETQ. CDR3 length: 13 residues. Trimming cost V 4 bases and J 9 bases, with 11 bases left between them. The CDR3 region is CASSIEGVSPLHF. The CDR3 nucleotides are TGCGCCAGCAGCATAGAGGGGGTTTCACCCCTCCACTTT.

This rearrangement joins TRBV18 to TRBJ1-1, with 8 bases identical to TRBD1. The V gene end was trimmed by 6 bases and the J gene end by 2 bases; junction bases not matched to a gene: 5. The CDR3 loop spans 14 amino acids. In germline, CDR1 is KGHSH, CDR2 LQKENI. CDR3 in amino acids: CASSQGAGNTEAFF. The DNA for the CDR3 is TGTGCCAGCTCGCAGGGGGCAGGAAACACTGAAGCTTTCTTT.

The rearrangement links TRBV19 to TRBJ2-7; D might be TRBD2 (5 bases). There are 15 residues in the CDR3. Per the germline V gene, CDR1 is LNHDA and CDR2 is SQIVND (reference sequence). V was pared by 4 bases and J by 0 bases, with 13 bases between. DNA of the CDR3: TGTGCCAGTAGTACCGCCAGCGGAAGCTCCTACGAGCAGTACTTC. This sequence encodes CASSTASGSSYEQYF.

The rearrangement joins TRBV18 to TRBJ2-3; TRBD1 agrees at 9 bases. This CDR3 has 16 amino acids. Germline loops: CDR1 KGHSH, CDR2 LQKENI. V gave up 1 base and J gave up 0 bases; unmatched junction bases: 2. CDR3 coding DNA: TGTGCCAGCTCACCACTGGGACAGGGTAGCACAGATACGCAGTATTTT. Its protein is CASSPLGQGSTDTQYF.